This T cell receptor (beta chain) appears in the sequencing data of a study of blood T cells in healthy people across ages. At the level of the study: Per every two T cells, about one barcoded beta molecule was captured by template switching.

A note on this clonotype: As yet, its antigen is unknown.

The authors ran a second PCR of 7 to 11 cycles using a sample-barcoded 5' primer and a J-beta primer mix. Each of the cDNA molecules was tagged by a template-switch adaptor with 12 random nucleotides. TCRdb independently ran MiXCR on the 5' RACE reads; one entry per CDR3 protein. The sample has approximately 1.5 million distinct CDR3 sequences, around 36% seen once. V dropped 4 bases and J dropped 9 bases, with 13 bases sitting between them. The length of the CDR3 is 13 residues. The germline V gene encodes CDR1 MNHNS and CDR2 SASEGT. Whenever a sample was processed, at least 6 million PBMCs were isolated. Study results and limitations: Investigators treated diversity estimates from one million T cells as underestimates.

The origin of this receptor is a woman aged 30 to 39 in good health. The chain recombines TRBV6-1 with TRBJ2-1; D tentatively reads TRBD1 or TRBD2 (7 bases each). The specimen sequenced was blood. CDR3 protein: CASSAGGAGEQFF. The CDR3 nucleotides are TGTGCCAGCAGTGCAGGGGGGGCCGGTGAGCAGTTCTTC.